This TCR beta chain originates from a study of human T cells and chemical hapten exposure. About the study: A patient group, mainly female, showed alopecia areata, totalis or universalis.

V lost 6 bases to trimming and J lost 6 bases, with 18 bases between them. Per the germline V gene, CDR1 is DFQATT and CDR2 is SNEGSKA (reference sequence). This CDR3 comprises 14 residues. MiXCR, run by TCRdb on the RACE reads, gives a single entry per CDR3 protein. The sample gives approximately 110,000 distinct CDR3 sequences, 9.5% to 11% of which show up once; 3.5% is in the top ten. Noted time point: patch test 1, 2 weeks after DPC sensitization. The treatment is: therapeutic diphenylcyclopropenone sensitization with weekly scalp DPC. Study conclusions and caveats: Alopecia was present in the donors, so their immune response may differ from healthy people's. The number of TCRs over 1 in 1000 frequency stayed unchanged after DPC.

This clonotype was counted ten times or more. Antigen: not known. The specimen was whole blood, collected in connection with sensitization to the hapten diphenylcyclopropenone (DPC). The sequence was obtained from a middle-aged woman with alopecia areata. Some clones in this sample may be carry-over from other donors' samples. This chain links TRBV20-1 with TRBJ1-5; unclear D gene. The CDR3 nucleotides are TGCAGTGCCATACAGAGTGAGGGCACTCAGCCCCAGCATTTT. Residues: CSAIQSEGTQPQHF.